These 9 T cell receptor beta chains were all obtained from the same sample, sequenced in a study of T cell responses to AZD1222 COVID-19 vaccine. Repertoires were generated with immunoSEQ multiplex PCR, while TCRdb's copy carries only in-frame clones and drops some. This table has about 150,000 clones, roughly 89% appearing once. Sequencing used peripheral blood, obtained on day 0 of AZD1222 vaccination. Every receptor here comes from an adult in good health.

The chain recombines TRBV7-8 with TRBJ1-6, with 7 bases fitting TRBD1. Germline CDR1 SGHVS, CDR2 FQNEAQ. CDR3 size: 14 residues. Trimming removed 5 bases from V and 10 bases from J; junction bases left unmatched: 8. Here the CDR3 DNA reads TGTGCCAGCAGCGAGGGACAGAGCTTGTCACCCCTCCACTTT. Amino acid sequence: CASSEGQSLSPLHF.

This sequence joins TRBV11-1 and TRBJ2-3; a possible D gene is TRBD2 (5 bases). The CDR3 spans 14 residues. The V end was cut by 5 bases, the J end by 4 bases, with 13 bases between. CDR1 SGHAT and CDR2 FQDESV come from the germline V gene (reference sequence). This CDR3 reads CASSLDGIADTQYF. CDR3 in DNA: TGTGCCAGCAGCCTGGACGGGATAGCAGATACGCAGTATTTT.

The chain links TRBV4-1 to TRBJ1-5; D is uncertain. V was clipped by 0 bases and J by 5 bases, with 5 bases between them. The CDR3 extends over 13 amino acids. CDR1 and CDR2 (germline): MGHRA, YSYEKL. In DNA, the CDR3 is TGCGCCAGCAGCCAAGATTCCGATCAGCCCCAGCATTTT. This codes for CASSQDSDQPQHF.

The CDR3 protein is CASSRMDNQPQHF. CDR3 bases: TGTGCCAGCAGTCGGATGGACAATCAGCCCCAGCATTTT. V and J are TRBV4-2 and TRBJ1-5; D call uncertain. The germline gives CDR1 LGHNA, CDR2 YNFKEQ. The CDR3 runs to 13 residues. Trimming removed 6 bases at V and 3 bases at J, with 9 bases between.

V is TRBV28 and J is TRBJ2-3; 11 nucleotides align to TRBD2. Trimming cost V 3 bases and J 3 bases; bases outside gene matches: 5. The CDR3 length is 16 residues. Germline V gene data show CDR1 as MDHEN and CDR2 as SYDVKM. The CDR3 region is CASSFLGTSGTDTQYF. The CDR3 DNA sequence: TGTGCCAGCAGTTTCCTCGGGACTAGCGGAACAGATACGCAGTATTTT.

This chain links TRBV9 with TRBJ1-2; TRBD1 matches 7 bases. Trimming took 4 bases from V and 3 from J; bases not matched to a gene: 6. Germline V gene data show CDR1 as SGDLS and CDR2 as YYNGEE. The CDR3 spans 14 residues. The CDR3 sequence is CASSRGQGDYGYTF. In nucleotides, the CDR3 is TGTGCCAGCAGCAGGGGGCAGGGTGACTATGGCTACACCTTC.

This clone appeared once. This rearrangement joins TRBV9 to TRBJ2-7, with 15 bases identical to TRBD2. Germline CDR1 and CDR2: SGDLS and YYNGEE. The length of the CDR3 is 17 residues. Trimming removed 4 bases from V and 2 bases from J; junction bases left unmatched: 7. The CDR3: CASSTGTSGGRAYEQYF. CDR3 bases: TGTGCCAGCAGCACGGGGACTAGCGGGGGGCGAGCCTACGAGCAGTACTTC.

This chain connects TRBV6-5 to TRBJ1-1, with D maybe TRBD1 (6 bases). CDR3 length: 15 residues. V shed 4 bases and J shed 3 bases, with 15 bases lying between them. The V gene's germline CDR1 is MNHEY and CDR2 SVGAGI. The CDR3 nucleotides read TGTGCCAGCAGTTCGGCCTCAGGGGTCGACACTGAAGCTTTCTTT. Translating gives CASSSASGVDTEAFF.

A single count supports this clone. The chain links TRBV7-8 to TRBJ1-3; 8 positions agree with TRBD1. Trimming removed 0 bases from V and 2 bases from J; junction bases left unmatched: 9. Germline V CDR1 and CDR2: SGHVS, FQNEAQ. The CDR3 runs 18 residues. In DNA form, the CDR3 reads TGTGCCAGCAGCTTAGCAGGTTACAGGGGGAAGGCTGGAAACACCATATATTTT. The encoded protein is CASSLAGYRGKAGNTIYF.